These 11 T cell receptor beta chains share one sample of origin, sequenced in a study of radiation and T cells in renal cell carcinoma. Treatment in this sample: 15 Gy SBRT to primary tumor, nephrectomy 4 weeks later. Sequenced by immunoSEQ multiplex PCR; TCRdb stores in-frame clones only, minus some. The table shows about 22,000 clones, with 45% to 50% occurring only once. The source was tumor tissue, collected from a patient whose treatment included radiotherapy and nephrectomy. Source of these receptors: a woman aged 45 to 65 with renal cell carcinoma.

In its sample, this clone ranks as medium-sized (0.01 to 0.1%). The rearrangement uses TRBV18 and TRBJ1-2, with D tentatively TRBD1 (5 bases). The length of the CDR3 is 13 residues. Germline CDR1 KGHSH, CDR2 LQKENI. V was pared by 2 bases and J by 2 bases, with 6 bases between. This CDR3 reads CASSPDRNYGYTF. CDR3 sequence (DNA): TGTGCCAGCTCACCAGACAGAAACTATGGCTACACCTTC.

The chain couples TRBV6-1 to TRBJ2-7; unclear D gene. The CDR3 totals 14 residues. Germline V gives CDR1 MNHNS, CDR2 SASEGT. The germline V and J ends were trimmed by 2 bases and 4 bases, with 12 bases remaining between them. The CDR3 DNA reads TGTGCCAGCAGTGAATCTCTCCTCGGATACGAGCAGTACTTC. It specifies CASSESLLGYEQYF.

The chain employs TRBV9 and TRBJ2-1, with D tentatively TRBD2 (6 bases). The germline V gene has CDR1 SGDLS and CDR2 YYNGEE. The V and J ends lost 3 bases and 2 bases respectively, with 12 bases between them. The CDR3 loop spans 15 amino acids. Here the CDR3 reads CASSAGGVTYNEQFF. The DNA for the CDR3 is TGTGCCAGCAGCGCGGGCGGGGTAACCTACAATGAGCAGTTCTTC.

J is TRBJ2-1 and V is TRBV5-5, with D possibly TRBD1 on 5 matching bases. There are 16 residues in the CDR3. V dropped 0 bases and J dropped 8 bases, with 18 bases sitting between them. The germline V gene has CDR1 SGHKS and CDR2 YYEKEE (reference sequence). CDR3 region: CASSLVPGLGSDEQFF. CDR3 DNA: TGTGCCAGCAGCTTGGTCCCAGGGCTTGGGTCGGATGAGCAGTTCTTC.

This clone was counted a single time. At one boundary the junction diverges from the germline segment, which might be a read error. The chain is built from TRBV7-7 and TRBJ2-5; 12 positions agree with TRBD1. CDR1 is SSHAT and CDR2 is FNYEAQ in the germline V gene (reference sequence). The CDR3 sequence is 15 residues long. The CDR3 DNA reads TGTGCTAGCAGCGATGGGGGGACAGGGGGCGAGACCCAGTACTTC. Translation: CASSDGGTGGETQYF.

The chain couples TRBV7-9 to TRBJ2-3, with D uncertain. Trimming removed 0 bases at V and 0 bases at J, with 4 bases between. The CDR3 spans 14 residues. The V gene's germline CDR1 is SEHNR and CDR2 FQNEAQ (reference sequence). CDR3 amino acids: CASSLAGSTDTQYF. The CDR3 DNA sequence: TGTGCCAGCAGCTTAGCGGGCAGCACAGATACGCAGTATTTT.

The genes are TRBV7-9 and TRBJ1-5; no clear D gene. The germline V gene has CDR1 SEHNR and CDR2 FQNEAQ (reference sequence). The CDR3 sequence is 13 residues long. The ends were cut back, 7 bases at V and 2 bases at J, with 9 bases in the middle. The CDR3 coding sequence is TGTGCCAGCATGAAGGCAGGCAATCAGCCCCAGCATTTT. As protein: CASMKAGNQPQHF.

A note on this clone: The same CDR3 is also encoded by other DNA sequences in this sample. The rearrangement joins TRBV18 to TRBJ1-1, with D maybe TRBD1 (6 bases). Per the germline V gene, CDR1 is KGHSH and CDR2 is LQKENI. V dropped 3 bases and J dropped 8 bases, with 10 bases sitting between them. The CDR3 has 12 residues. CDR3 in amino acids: CASSPSDREAFF. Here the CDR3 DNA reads TGTGCCAGCTCACCCAGTGACAGGGAAGCTTTCTTT.

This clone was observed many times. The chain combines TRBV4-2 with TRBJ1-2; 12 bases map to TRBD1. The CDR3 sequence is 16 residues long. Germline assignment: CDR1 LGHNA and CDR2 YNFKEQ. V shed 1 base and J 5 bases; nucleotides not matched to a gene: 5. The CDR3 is CASSQAEGQGAYGYTF. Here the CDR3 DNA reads TGTGCCAGCAGCCAAGCGGAGGGACAGGGGGCGTATGGCTACACCTTC.

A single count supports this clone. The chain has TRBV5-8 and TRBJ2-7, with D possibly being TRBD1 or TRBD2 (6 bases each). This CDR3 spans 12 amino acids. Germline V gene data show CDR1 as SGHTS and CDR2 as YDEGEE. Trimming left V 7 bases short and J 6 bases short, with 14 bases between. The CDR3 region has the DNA TGTGCCAGCTCCTGGGGGGCTGGCGAGCAGTACTTC. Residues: CASSWGAGEQYF.

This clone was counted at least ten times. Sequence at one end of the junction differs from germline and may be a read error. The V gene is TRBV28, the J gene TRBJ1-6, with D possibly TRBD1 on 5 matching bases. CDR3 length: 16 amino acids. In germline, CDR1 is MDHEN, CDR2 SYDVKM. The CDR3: CASGFFTRGDNSPLHF. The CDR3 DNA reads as TGTGCCAGCGGTTTCTTCACCCGAGGGGATAATTCACCCCTCCACTTT. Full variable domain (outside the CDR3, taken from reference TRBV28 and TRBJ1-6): DVKVTQSSRYLVKRTGEKVFLECVQDMDHENMFWYRQDPGLGLRLIYFSYDVKMKEKGDIPEGYSVSREKKERFSLILESASTNQTSMYLCASGFFTRGDNSPLHFGNGTRLTVT.